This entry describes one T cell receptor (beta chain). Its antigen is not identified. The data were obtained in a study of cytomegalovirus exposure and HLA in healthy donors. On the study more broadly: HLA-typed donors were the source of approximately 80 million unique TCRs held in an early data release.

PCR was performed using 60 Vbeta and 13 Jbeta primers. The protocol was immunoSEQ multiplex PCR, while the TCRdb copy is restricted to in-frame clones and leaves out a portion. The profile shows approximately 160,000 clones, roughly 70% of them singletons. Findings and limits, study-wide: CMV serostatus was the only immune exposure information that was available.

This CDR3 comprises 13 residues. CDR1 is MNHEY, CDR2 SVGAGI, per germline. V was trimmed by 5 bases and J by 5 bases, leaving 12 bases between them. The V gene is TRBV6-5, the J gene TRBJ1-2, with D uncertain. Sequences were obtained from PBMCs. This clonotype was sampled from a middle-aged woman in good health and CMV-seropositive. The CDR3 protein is CASSPRAPYGYTF. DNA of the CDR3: TGTGCCAGCAGTCCGCGCGCCCCGTATGGCTACACCTTC.